This entry describes one TCR beta chain. These data originate in a study of blood T cell repertoires in COVID-19. Study-level information: Collection of acute and convalescent COVID-19 samples took place in the United States, Italy and Spain.

Per the original data handling: Reference gene primer amplification in the assay estimated nucleated cell counts. Only in-frame clones appear in the TCRdb table, and some are missing; sequencing was by immunoSEQ multiplex PCR. For V, J and clone size, that table is used; D and trimming come from the DNA. The sample gives 95,000 to 150,000 clones, over 65% of which show up once; approximately 0.79% is in the top ten. The length of the CDR3 is 13 residues. Germline V gene sequence: CDR1 MRHNA, CDR2 SNTAGT. Germline trimming cut 4 bases from V and 6 bases from J; bases unmatched to any gene: 2. This chain links TRBV6-4 with TRBJ2-2; 7 positions agree with TRBD1. Sequencing input: peripheral blood. The sequence was collected from a human donor with acute or convalescent COVID-19. The donor label of this sample is uncertain. CDR3 sequence reads: CASSAGGSGELFF. In DNA, the CDR3 is TGTGCCAGCAGTGCAGGGGGATCCGGGGAGCTGTTTTTT.